The 29 T cell receptor beta chains below come from one sample, sequenced in a study of shared clonotypes between healthy human individuals. Profiling relied on immunoSEQ multiplex PCR, and the TCRdb table lists in-frame clones only, not all of them. This table holds roughly 2,300,000 clones, about nine tenths found once. Material for sequencing was naive CD4+ T cells from PBMCs. Specified subset: CD45RA+ positively selected. These receptors came from a man aged 18 to 29 in good health. Some clones in this sample may be carry-over from other donors' samples.

Turning to this clone: An end of the junction does not agree with germline; a read error may underlie this. V gene TRBV6-1 combines with J gene TRBJ1-2, with D unclear. The CDR3 has 14 amino acids. Germline V gene sequence: CDR1 MNHNS, CDR2 SASEGT. The CDR3 bases are TGTGCCAGCAGAGAAGTCAGGAGATACTATGGCTACACCTTC. Protein sequence: CASREVRRYYGYTF.

This rearrangement joins TRBV5-4 to TRBJ2-5; 9 nucleotides align to TRBD2. The ends lost 5 bases at V and 4 bases at J; junction bases unmatched: 9. The CDR3 has 15 residues. CDR1 is SGHNT and CDR2 is YYREEE in the germline V gene (reference sequence). CDR3 sequence: CASSGVAGDRETQYF. CDR3 sequence (DNA): TGTGCCAGCAGTGGCGTAGCGGGAGATCGAGAGACCCAGTACTTC.

The chain carries TRBV7-9 and TRBJ1-3, with no clear D. V lost 1 base to trimming and J lost 2 bases, with 12 bases between them. This CDR3 comprises 16 residues. Germline values: CDR1 SEHNR, CDR2 FQNEAQ (reference sequence). The CDR3 DNA reads as TGTGCCAGCAGCTTAGGGGCTACTGAGGCTGGAAACACCATATATTTT. Protein sequence: CASSLGATEAGNTIYF.

The sample holds a few counts of this clone. The chain employs TRBV28 and TRBJ1-1; D is unclear. V was shortened by 1 base and J by 10 bases, with 13 bases between the two germline ends. The CDR3 has 13 residues. CDR1 is MDHEN, CDR2 SYDVKM, per germline. Here the CDR3 DNA reads TGTGCCAGCAGTTTATTAGCAGGTGGTCGAGCTTTCTTT. Its protein is CASSLLAGGRAFF.

This chain joins TRBV9 and TRBJ2-3; TRBD2 matches 12 bases. The V gene's germline CDR1 is SGDLS and CDR2 YYNGEE. Unmatched junction bases numbered 6, after V lost 7 bases and J lost 3 bases. This CDR3 has 15 amino acids. The CDR3 loop is CASGASGRATDTQYF. The CDR3 region has the DNA TGTGCCAGCGGGGCTAGCGGGAGGGCGACAGATACGCAGTATTTT.

The chain links TRBV29-1 to TRBJ2-5; TRBD1 agrees at 7 bases. The CDR3 consists of 14 residues. Germline-derived CDR1 and CDR2 are SQVTM and ANQGSEA. The trim removed 0 bases at V and 5 bases at J, leaving 6 bases unmatched. DNA of the CDR3: TGCAGCGTTGAAGAAAGGGGGCAGGCCGAGACCCAGTACTTC. It translates to CSVEERGQAETQYF.

The chain couples TRBV28 to TRBJ1-2; 8 bases are a match to TRBD1. CDR3 length: 13 residues. Germline CDR1 reads MDHEN; CDR2 reads SYDVKM. J lost 4 bases, V lost 3 bases, and 1 base had no gene match. This chain's CDR3 is CASSFQGAYGYTF. The CDR3 bases are TGTGCCAGCAGTTTCCAGGGGGCCTATGGCTACACCTTC.

V gene TRBV28 combines with J gene TRBJ2-1; D uncertain. Trimming removed 8 bases from V and 8 bases from J, with 10 bases in between. Per germline, CDR1 MDHEN and CDR2 SYDVKM. The length of the CDR3 is 11 residues. For the CDR3, the DNA is TGTGCCAGCGCCTCAAGCCATGAGCAGTTCTTC. It specifies CASASSHEQFF.

About this clone itself: This sample includes further DNA sequences coding for the same CDR3. J is TRBJ1-1 and V is TRBV7-9, with D perhaps TRBD1 (6 bases). This CDR3 region has 14 residues. V gave up 4 bases and J gave up 1 base, with 10 bases separating them. CDR1 and CDR2 from the germline V gene are SEHNR and FQNEAQ (reference sequence). For the CDR3, the DNA is TGTGCCAGCAGCTGGGGACAAACGAACACTGAAGCTTTCTTT. This encodes CASSWGQTNTEAFF.

CDR3 DNA: TGCAGCGTCTCCCGGGTGGATGAGCAGTTCTTC. It codes for CSVSRVDEQFF. This rearrangement joins TRBV29-1 to TRBJ2-1; unclear D gene. V was trimmed by 6 bases and J by 8 bases, leaving 11 bases between them. The CDR3 length is 11 residues. Per germline, CDR1 SQVTM and CDR2 ANQGSEA.

This clone has just one count. The rearrangement links TRBV10-2 to TRBJ1-2; TRBD1 is a possible D gene (5 bases). V gave up 6 bases and J gave up 7 bases, with 18 bases separating them. The CDR3 runs to 14 residues. Germline V CDR1 and CDR2: WSHSY, SAAADI. The CDR3: CASRPGIGHRGYTF. CDR3 sequence (DNA): TGCGCCAGCAGGCCCGGGATAGGACACCGTGGCTACACCTTC.

A single count supports this clone. V gene TRBV5-1 combines with J gene TRBJ2-7, with 9 bases aligning to TRBD2. CDR3 size: 16 residues. In germline, CDR1 is SGHRS, CDR2 YFSETQ. With 4 bases clipped from V and 3 bases from J, the junction kept 11 bases outside the gene matches. CDR3 in amino acids: CASSRDPLTSGYEQYF. The DNA for the CDR3 is TGCGCCAGCAGCAGGGACCCTCTGACTAGCGGCTACGAGCAGTACTTC.

This chain uses TRBV6-1 with TRBJ2-3; tentatively, D is TRBD2 (6 bases). The CDR3 spans 12 residues. CDR1 is MNHNS, CDR2 SASEGT, per germline. Deletions cut 4 bases from V and 6 bases from J, with 8 bases between. CDR3 nucleotides: TGTGCCAGCAGTGTACGGGGGGATACGCAGTATTTT. As protein: CASSVRGDTQYF.

This chain uses TRBV6-6 with TRBJ2-7; possibly TRBD2 for D (5 bases). Trimming took 5 bases from V and 2 from J, leaving 19 bases between them. CDR3 length equals 16 residues. The germline CDR1 and CDR2 sequences are MNHNY and SVGAGI (reference sequence). In nucleotides, the CDR3 is TGTGCCAGCAGTCCCACGGGGTCGCGGGTAACCTACGAGCAGTACTTC. Translation gives CASSPTGSRVTYEQYF.

The chain has TRBV5-1 and TRBJ2-3; tentatively, D is TRBD1 or TRBD2 (5 bases each). Per germline, CDR1 SGHRS and CDR2 YFSETQ. The CDR3 has 16 residues. V shed 0 bases and J shed 3 bases, with 14 bases lying between them. The CDR3 sequence is CASSLVRGRSTDTQYF. The CDR3 nucleotides are TGCGCCAGCAGCTTGGTCCGGGGCCGTTCAACAGATACGCAGTATTTT.

The CDR3 loop reads CASSPDGVGNTEAFF. The CDR3 DNA reads as TGCGCCAGCAGCCCCGACGGTGTCGGGAACACTGAAGCTTTCTTT. This chain uses TRBV5-1 with TRBJ1-1; D remains unclear. V dropped 4 bases and J dropped 1 base, with 14 bases sitting between them. Germline values: CDR1 SGHRS, CDR2 YFSETQ. The CDR3 has 15 amino acids.

This clone has only one observation. The gene calls are TRBV7-8 and TRBJ2-5; tentative D call: TRBD2 (7 bases). This CDR3 contains 14 residues. The V and J ends lost 6 bases and 6 bases respectively, with 17 bases between them. The germline V gene has CDR1 SGHVS and CDR2 FQNEAQ. DNA of the CDR3: TGTGCCAGCAGTTATTCGGGGGGCGGGCAGACCCAGTACTTC. Protein sequence: CASSYSGGGQTQYF.

The genes are TRBV9 and TRBJ2-1; TRBD1 agrees at 9 bases. With V trimmed by 4 bases and J by 7 bases, 12 bases remained unmatched. Germline V lookup: CDR1 SGDLS, CDR2 YYNGEE. The CDR3 totals 16 residues. The CDR3 DNA sequence: TGTGCCAGCAGCATATCTTCGGGGACAGGGTTGAATGAGCAGTTCTTC. The encoded protein is CASSISSGTGLNEQFF. Together with reference TRBV9 and TRBJ2-1, the CDR3 gives the full variable domain: DSGVTQTPKHLITATGQRVTLRCSPRSGDLSVYWYQQSLDQGLQFLIQYYNGEERAKGNILERFSAQQFPDLHSELNLSSLELGDSALYFCASSISSGTGLNEQFFGPGTRLTVL.

The J gene is TRBJ1-1, the V gene TRBV18; D is perhaps TRBD1 (5 bases). CDR3 length: 16 residues. V lost 3 bases, J lost 3 bases, and 17 bases lay in between. Germline CDR1 reads KGHSH; CDR2 reads LQKENI. CDR3 sequence (DNA): TGTGCCAGCTCACCGACCGGGACTAGAGGGGACACTGAAGCTTTCTTT. Amino acids: CASSPTGTRGDTEAFF. Full variable domain (missing parts from reference TRBV18 and TRBJ1-1): NAGVMQNPRHLVRRRGQEARLRCSPMKGHSHVYWYRQLPEEGLKFMVYLQKENIIDESGMPKERFSAEFPKEGPSILRIQQVVRGDSAAYFCASSPTGTRGDTEAFFGQGTRLTVV.

This sequence joins TRBV19 and TRBJ1-5; D unresolved. Germline V gives CDR1 LNHDA, CDR2 SQIVND (reference sequence). The CDR3 contains 14 residues. Trimming pared 3 bases from V and 0 bases from J, leaving 6 bases between. Here the CDR3 DNA reads TGTGCCAGTAGTATTAGGAGTAGCAATCAGCCCCAGCATTTT. Translated, it gives CASSIRSSNQPQHF.

Regarding this clone: Other DNA sequences within the sample encode an identical CDR3. The chain links TRBV30 to TRBJ1-2; 7 bases map to TRBD1. The CDR3 is made up of 13 amino acids. The V gene's germline CDR1 is GTSNPN and CDR2 SVGIG (reference sequence). With V trimmed by 2 bases and J by 2 bases, 2 bases remained unmatched. The CDR3 region is CAWSPQGNYGYTF. In DNA, the CDR3 is TGTGCCTGGAGTCCACAGGGGAACTATGGCTACACCTTC.

This rearrangement joins TRBV11-3 to TRBJ2-3; D unresolved. Germline V gives CDR1 SGHNT, CDR2 YENEEA. The CDR3 contains 12 residues. Trimming left V 3 bases short and J 6 bases short, with 7 bases between. CDR3 protein: CASSFLSDTQYF. The DNA of the CDR3 is TGTGCCAGCAGCTTTCTCTCGGATACGCAGTATTTT. Based on the CDR3 plus reference TRBV11-3 and TRBJ2-3, the full variable domain is EAGVVQSPRYKIIEKKQPVAFWCNPISGHNTLYWYLQNLGQGPELLIRYENEEAVDDSQLPKDRFSAERLKGVDSTLKIQPAELGDSAVYLCASSFLSDTQYFGPGTRLTVL.

The chain recombines TRBV27 with TRBJ2-4; a weak D match, TRBD1 (6 bases). V was trimmed by 4 bases and J by 0 bases, leaving 16 bases between them. This CDR3 region has 17 residues. The germline gives CDR1 MNHEY, CDR2 SMNVEV (reference sequence). Here the CDR3 reads CASSCLWTVLAKNIQYF. The DNA for the CDR3 is TGTGCCAGCAGTTGCCTGTGGACAGTACTAGCCAAAAACATTCAGTACTTC.

Here the CDR3 reads CASSPDNGAWNYGYTF. The CDR3 coding sequence is TGTGCCAGCAGCCCGGACAACGGGGCGTGGAACTATGGCTACACCTTC. The V gene is TRBV5-6, the J gene TRBJ1-2, with TRBD1 as a possible D gene (5 bases). The V end was cut by 4 bases, the J end by 2 bases, with 18 bases between. Per germline, CDR1 SGHDT and CDR2 YYEEEE. This CDR3 region has 16 residues. The whole variable domain, filled in from reference TRBV5-6 and TRBJ1-2, reads DAGVTQSPTHLIKTRGQQVTLRCSPKSGHDTVSWYQQALGQGPQFIFQYYEEEERQRGNFPDRFSGHQFPNYSSELNVNALLLGDSALYLCASSPDNGAWNYGYTFGSGTRLTVV.

The chain is built from TRBV23-1 and TRBJ1-5, with D hard to call. TRBV23-1 falls under the ORF class, with uncertain function. Trimming took 5 bases from V and 3 from J, leaving 8 bases between them. The CDR3 consists of 13 residues. The CDR3 reads CASSITYNQPQHF. CDR3 in DNA: TGCGCCAGCAGTATTACCTACAATCAGCCCCAGCATTTT.

The chain employs TRBV19 and TRBJ1-2, with TRBD1 as a possible D gene (5 bases). The CDR3 runs 13 residues. The V gene lost 7 bases and the J gene lost 2 bases, with 11 bases spanning the gap. Looked up from germline, CDR1 is LNHDA and CDR2 is SQIVND (reference sequence). The CDR3 here is CASTRQKNYGYTF. The CDR3 DNA reads as TGTGCCAGTACCCGACAGAAAAACTATGGCTACACCTTC.

The V and J genes are TRBV11-3 and TRBJ2-2; 9 bases fit TRBD2. Trimming removed 5 bases from V and 7 bases from J; junction bases left unmatched: 5. The CDR3 runs to 14 residues. Looked up from germline, CDR1 is SGHNT and CDR2 is YENEEA. The CDR3 here is CASSRTSEGGELFF. CDR3 bases: TGTGCCAGCAGCCGGACTAGCGAGGGCGGGGAGCTGTTTTTT.

The chain couples TRBV5-4 to TRBJ2-1; 9 positions match TRBD2. There are 14 residues in the CDR3. The germline V gene has CDR1 SGHNT and CDR2 YYREEE (reference sequence). V trimming: 2 bases; J trimming: 6 bases; junction bases outside the gene matches: 3. CDR3 amino acids: CASSLLAGSNEQFF. In DNA form, the CDR3 reads TGTGCCAGCAGCTTACTAGCGGGCTCCAATGAGCAGTTCTTC.

The chain uses TRBV7-9 and TRBJ1-2; D unclear. V was clipped by 4 bases and J by 8 bases, with 14 bases between them. In germline, CDR1 is SEHNR, CDR2 FQNEAQ (reference sequence). CDR3 length: 13 residues. This chain's CDR3 is CASSSGNEGGYTF. In nucleotides, the CDR3 is TGTGCCAGCAGCTCCGGGAATGAGGGAGGCTACACCTTC.